A single sample is the source of the 32 T cell receptor beta chains below, sequenced in a study of shared T cell receptors in the human thymus. Sequenced by immunoSEQ multiplex PCR; TCRdb stores in-frame clones only, minus some. Among under 700,000 clones listed, roughly 74% were seen once. Another study also made use of these data, one on human thymus T cells.

The specimen sequenced was thymocytes. All receptors come from a boy younger than two with a congenital heart defect.

The count of this clone is one. The chain links TRBV28 to TRBJ2-7; 8 positions agree with TRBD2. After removal of 7 bases from V and 4 bases from J, the junction contained 12 bases not matched to a gene. From germline, CDR1 is MDHEN and CDR2 SYDVKM. This CDR3 has 15 residues. CDR3 loop: CASIPRTSSPYEQYF. DNA of the CDR3: TGTGCCAGCATCCCCCGGACTAGCTCACCGTACGAGCAGTACTTC.

V and J are TRBV9 and TRBJ2-5; TRBD2 matches at 11 bases. Germline V gives CDR1 SGDLS, CDR2 YYNGEE. V dropped 3 bases and J dropped 5; count of bases not matched to a gene: 15. The CDR3 is 18 residues long. The CDR3 coding sequence is TGTGCCAGCAGCGGACCCCCCCGAACTAGCGGGAGACGGGAGACCCAGTACTTC. Residues: CASSGPPRTSGRRETQYF.

The chain carries TRBV6-4 and TRBJ2-7, with 7 positions matching TRBD2. Germline CDR1 is MRHNA and CDR2 is SNTAGT. The V gene end was trimmed by 0 bases and the J gene end by 7 bases; junction bases not matched to a gene: 3. The CDR3 is 13 amino acids. CDR3 protein: CASSDSKGGEQYF. CDR3 in DNA: TGTGCCAGCAGTGACTCGAAGGGAGGGGAGCAGTACTTC.

The gene calls are TRBV2 and TRBJ2-5, with 15 bases that match TRBD2. This CDR3 comprises 16 residues. V shed 11 bases and J 1 base; nucleotides not matched to a gene: 8. Germline V CDR1 and CDR2: SNHLY, FYNNEI. CDR3 bases: TGTGCCTTCCAGGGACTAGCGGGAGGAGTCCAAGAGACCCAGTACTTC. As protein: CAFQGLAGGVQETQYF.

CDR3 bases: TGTGCCTGGAGCACTCGGGAGACTAGCGGAAAATACAATGAGCAGTTCTTC. This codes for CAWSTRETSGKYNEQFF. The chain links TRBV30 to TRBJ2-1; TRBD2 aligns across 9 bases. The junction had 13 bases not matched to a gene; V was cut back by 3 bases and J by 4 bases. Germline CDR1 GTSNPN, CDR2 SVGIG (reference sequence). The CDR3 consists of 17 residues.

The DNA for the CDR3 is TGCGCCAGCAGCCAAGCCCGAATGACTAGCGGGATAGGTAGGACCTACGAGCAGTACTTC. This encodes CASSQARMTSGIGRTYEQYF. The chain couples TRBV4-3 to TRBJ2-7, with 11 bases that match TRBD2. With 1 base clipped from V and 2 bases from J, the junction kept 16 bases outside the gene matches. The V gene's germline CDR1 is LGHNA and CDR2 YSLEER. The CDR3 has 20 residues.

This chain joins TRBV6-5 and TRBJ2-3; possible D gene TRBD1, 5 bases. Per germline, CDR1 MNHEY and CDR2 SVGAGI. Trimming pared 5 bases from V and 11 bases from J, leaving 14 bases between. This CDR3 is 12 amino acids long. The CDR3 sequence: CASSTADQGQYF. In nucleotides, the CDR3 is TGTGCCAGCAGTACCGCGGATCAGGGGCAGTATTTT.

This clone was seen only once. The chain carries TRBV30 and TRBJ2-7; D possibly corresponds to TRBD1 (7 bases). Trimming pared 4 bases from V and 9 bases from J, leaving 13 bases between. The CDR3 is 11 amino acids. CDR1 is GTSNPN and CDR2 is SVGIG in the germline V gene (reference sequence). CDR3 sequence (DNA): TGTGCCTGGACCTTCCAGGGGGGGCAGTACTTC. Its protein is CAWTFQGGQYF.

CDR3 amino acids: CASSQDAGVEQFF. The CDR3 nucleotides read TGTGCCAGCAGCCAAGATGCGGGGGTGGAGCAGTTCTTC. J is TRBJ2-1 and V is TRBV14; 7 nucleotides align to TRBD2. Germline CDR1 SGHDN, CDR2 FVKESK. J gave up 10 bases and V 0 bases, and 3 bases lay outside the gene matches. The CDR3 is made up of 13 amino acids.

This rearrangement joins TRBV11-1 to TRBJ1-3; the D is unclear. Germline V gene lookup returns CDR1 SGHAT and CDR2 FQDESV (reference sequence). The CDR3 contains 15 residues. The V gene lost 1 base and the J gene lost 0 bases, with 7 bases spanning the gap. The CDR3 spells CASSLGSNSGNTIYF. CDR3 DNA: TGTGCCAGCAGCTTAGGAAGCAACTCTGGAAACACCATATATTTT.

The chain combines TRBV7-2 with TRBJ2-7; 8 positions agree with TRBD2. Germline loops: CDR1 SGHTA, CDR2 FQGNSA. Unmatched junction bases numbered 1, after V lost 1 base and J lost 2 bases. This CDR3 comprises 14 residues. The CDR3 sequence is CASSLGSGTYEQYF. CDR3 coding DNA: TGTGCCAGCAGCTTAGGTAGCGGGACCTACGAGCAGTACTTC.

V gene TRBV4-2 combines with J gene TRBJ1-1, with a tentative D call TRBD1 (5 bases). The CDR3 covers 17 residues. The germline gives CDR1 LGHNA, CDR2 YNFKEQ. Trimming removed 0 bases at V and 6 bases at J, with 20 bases between. For the CDR3, the DNA is TGTGCCAGCAGCCAAGATAATGTCGGGACTCATGCTCCTGAAGCTTTCTTT. Residues: CASSQDNVGTHAPEAFF.

This clone was detected a few times. J is TRBJ1-4 and V is TRBV18; no reliable D call. Germline lookup yields CDR1 KGHSH and CDR2 LQKENI. The CDR3 consists of 15 residues. Trimming took 1 base from V and 8 from J, leaving 14 bases between them. The CDR3 DNA reads as TGTGCCAGCTCACCACGAGGGAGAAGGAAGGAAAAACTGTTTTTT. Protein: CASSPRGRRKEKLFF.

The V and J genes are TRBV10-1 and TRBJ2-2; TRBD2 aligns across 13 bases. Germline CDR1 is WNHNN and CDR2 is SYGVQD (reference sequence). V trimming: 10 bases; J trimming: 4 bases; junction bases outside the gene matches: 9. This CDR3 is 16 amino acids long. The CDR3 nucleotides are TGCGCCAACGGGTTTAGACTAGCGGGAGGCACCGGGGAGCTGTTTTTT. Protein sequence: CANGFRLAGGTGELFF.

This clone was detected once. The rearrangement links TRBV27 to TRBJ2-7; 7 positions agree with TRBD1. The CDR3 runs 15 residues. The ends lost 5 bases at V and 5 bases at J; junction bases unmatched: 12. The germline gives CDR1 MNHEY, CDR2 SMNVEV (reference sequence). The CDR3: CASSLMTGSSHEQYF. The CDR3 DNA reads TGTGCCAGCAGTCTCATGACAGGGAGTAGCCACGAGCAGTACTTC.

This chain uses TRBV11-2 with TRBJ1-5; 10 bases agree with TRBD1. The CDR3 runs to 16 residues. The germline V gene encodes CDR1 SGHAT and CDR2 FQNNGV. Unmatched junction bases numbered 7, after V lost 1 base and J lost 7 bases. The CDR3, as DNA: TGTGCCAGCAGCTTAGGACAGGGGGCGCGTTCCCAGCCCCAGCATTTT. Protein sequence: CASSLGQGARSQPQHF.

Only one count was recorded for this clone. This chain connects TRBV28 to TRBJ2-5; D perhaps matches TRBD2 (6 bases). This CDR3 is built from 14 residues. Trimming stripped 4 bases from V and 4 bases from J, with 13 bases between. The germline CDR1 and CDR2 sequences are MDHEN and SYDVKM. The CDR3 nucleotides read TGTGCCAGCAGTTCCTTAGCGGTTCCAGAGACCCAGTACTTC. It specifies CASSSLAVPETQYF.

J is TRBJ2-7 and V is TRBV4-3; TRBD1 might be the D (5 bases). This CDR3 has 14 amino acids. Germline V lookup: CDR1 LGHNA, CDR2 YSLEER. The V end was cut by 0 bases, the J end by 5 bases, with 11 bases between. The CDR3 DNA follows: TGCGCCAGCAGCCAAGAAAGGGGTCTGGACGAGCAGTACTTC. This sequence encodes CASSQERGLDEQYF.

The chain carries TRBV7-2 and TRBJ2-7; D is undetermined. V shed 5 bases and J shed 7 bases, with 15 bases lying between them. This CDR3 spans 13 amino acids. Germline V gene sequence: CDR1 SGHTA, CDR2 FQGNSA. The CDR3, as DNA: TGTGCCAGCAGCCGCGACCCTAGTAAGGAGCAGTACTTC. Protein product: CASSRDPSKEQYF.

This chain joins TRBV30 and TRBJ2-7, with TRBD2 matching over 7 bases. The CDR3 is 14 residues long. V gave up 5 bases and J gave up 0 bases; unmatched junction bases: 7. Germline V CDR1 and CDR2: GTSNPN, SVGIG (reference sequence). The CDR3 sequence: CAWGQRGSSYEQYF. The DNA for the CDR3 is TGTGCCTGGGGCCAGCGGGGAAGCTCCTACGAGCAGTACTTC.

V usage is TRBV30 and J usage is TRBJ2-7, with D possibly TRBD1 on 6 matching bases. Trimming removed 0 bases at V and 2 bases at J, with 20 bases between. The CDR3 has 17 residues. Germline V gene data show CDR1 as GTSNPN and CDR2 as SVGIG (reference sequence). The CDR3 is CAWSVLRGQRPTYEQYF. In DNA form, the CDR3 reads TGTGCCTGGAGTGTCCTACGGGGACAACGGCCCACCTACGAGCAGTACTTC. The full variable domain, its missing parts supplied by reference TRBV30 and TRBJ2-7, is SQTIHQWPATLVQPVGSPLSLECTVEGTSNPNLYWYRQAAGRGLQLLFYSVGIGQISSEVPQNLSASRPQDRQFILSSKKLLLSDSGFYLCAWSVLRGQRPTYEQYFGPGTRLTVT.

J is TRBJ1-5 and V is TRBV27; D not resolved. This CDR3 region has 12 residues. Germline V gene data show CDR1 as MNHEY and CDR2 as SMNVEV (reference sequence). Trimming removed 5 bases at V and 4 bases at J, with 6 bases between. In DNA form, the CDR3 reads TGTGCCAGCAGTGGGCCTAATCAGCCCCAGCATTTT. Amino acid sequence: CASSGPNQPQHF.

CDR3 coding DNA: TGTGCCAGCAGCCCTGGGGCAAGCTCCTACGAGCAGTACTTC. It encodes CASSPGASSYEQYF. The V and J genes are TRBV28 and TRBJ2-7, with D tentatively TRBD1 (5 bases). Germline CDR1 MDHEN, CDR2 SYDVKM. The CDR3 is 14 residues long. Trimming took off 6 bases at V and 0 bases at J, with 12 bases between the two ends.

This clone was counted a few times. This chain links TRBV12-5 with TRBJ2-7, with 12 nucleotides matching TRBD1. Trimming took 5 bases from V and 3 from J; bases not matched to a gene: 11. CDR1 is LGHNT and CDR2 is FRNRAP in the germline V gene. The CDR3 is made up of 17 amino acids. The CDR3, as DNA: TGTGCTAGTGGTCCGGGGACAGGGGGCCCCCCTTACTACGAGCAGTACTTC. Its translation: CASGPGTGGPPYYEQYF.

This clone was found a few times. This chain uses TRBV28 with TRBJ1-4, with a possible D match to TRBD1 (6 bases). The CDR3 length is 14 residues. Germline V lookup: CDR1 MDHEN, CDR2 SYDVKM. V was shortened by 5 bases and J by 6 bases, with 13 bases between the two germline ends. DNA for the CDR3: TGTGCCAGCAGTCTGCGCTCAGGGGATGAAAAACTGTTTTTT. Protein sequence: CASSLRSGDEKLFF.

This chain uses TRBV19 with TRBJ2-1; D is undetermined. Deletions cut 5 bases from V and 0 bases from J, with 11 bases between. Per the germline V gene, CDR1 is LNHDA and CDR2 is SQIVND (reference sequence). The CDR3 has 15 residues. The CDR3 sequence is CASSCEAVSYNEQFF. The CDR3 coding sequence is TGTGCCAGTAGTTGCGAGGCCGTCTCCTACAATGAGCAGTTCTTC.

This clone is a singleton in its sample. This sequence joins TRBV7-8 and TRBJ2-2; no definite D call. Trimming shortened V by 6 bases and J by 4 bases, and 18 bases separated the two germline ends. Germline V CDR1 and CDR2: SGHVS, FQNEAQ. This CDR3 has 16 amino acids. DNA of the CDR3: TGTGCCAGCAGATTCCGGTGGCTAGGTTTCACCGGGGAGCTGTTTTTT. Translated, it gives CASRFRWLGFTGELFF.

V usage is TRBV2 and J usage is TRBJ2-7; TRBD2 agrees at 7 bases. CDR3 size: 14 residues. Germline V CDR1 and CDR2: SNHLY, FYNNEI. V lost 10 bases, J lost 2 bases, and 11 bases stayed unmatched. CDR3 sequence (DNA): TGTGCCAACAGACCCCCTAGCGGACCCTACGAGCAGTACTTC. Its protein product is CANRPPSGPYEQYF.

The chain recombines TRBV5-3 with TRBJ2-5; tentative D call: TRBD1 (7 bases). TRBV5-3 is an ORF, and what it does is uncertain. There are 14 residues in the CDR3. V lost 8 bases and J 5 bases, leaving 19 bases between the germline ends. CDR3 DNA: TGTGCCAGGCCGGCAGGGGGAGGTTTTGAGACCCAGTACTTC. Protein sequence: CARPAGGGFETQYF.

The V gene is TRBV27, the J gene TRBJ2-1; tentative D call: TRBD2 (5 bases). Germline V gene sequence: CDR1 MNHEY, CDR2 SMNVEV (reference sequence). CDR3 length: 13 residues. Deletions cut 7 bases from V and 10 bases from J, with 17 bases between. CDR3 bases: TGTGCCAGCACCCTTGTGGGCACGGGGGAGCAGTTCTTC. As protein: CASTLVGTGEQFF.

The gene calls are TRBV10-2 and TRBJ2-7, with 9 bases lining up with TRBD2. Unmatched junction bases numbered 7, after V lost 7 bases and J lost 3 bases. Per germline, CDR1 WSHSY and CDR2 SAAADI. This CDR3 region has 14 residues. The CDR3 DNA is TGCGCCAGCACTCAGCGGGAGGATGGCTACGAGCAGTACTTC. It translates to CASTQREDGYEQYF.

The CDR3 reads CASRQGAYEQYF. The CDR3 nucleotides read TGTGCCAGCAGACAGGGGGCCTACGAGCAGTACTTC. The chain recombines TRBV13 with TRBJ2-7, with 8 bases that match TRBD1. This CDR3 has 12 amino acids. CDR1 is PRHDT and CDR2 is FYEKMQ in the germline V gene (reference sequence). Losses at the gene ends were 6 bases for V and 2 bases for J; bases not matched to a gene: 0. The variable domain in full, with the rest retrieved from reference TRBV13 and TRBJ2-7, is AAGVIQSPRHLIKEKRETATLKCYPIPRHDTVYWYQQGPGQDPQFLISFYEKMQSDKGSIPDRFSAQQFSDYHSELNMSSLELGDSALYFCASRQGAYEQYFGPGTRLTVT.